This TCR beta chain was retrieved from a study of shared T cell receptors in the human thymus. Method: immunoSEQ multiplex PCR; TCRdb's copy keeps in-frame clones and lacks some. This table holds roughly 710,000 clones, 70% to 90% found once. As regards this clone: Other nucleotide sequences from this sample produce the same CDR3.

Germline V gene lookup returns CDR1 MNHEY and CDR2 SMNVEV (reference sequence). Deletions cut 2 bases from V and 7 bases from J, with 18 bases between. The CDR3 runs to 17 residues. The data were also submitted as part of a second study, on human thymus T cells. That source adds: The sample donors, healthy Finnish infants, were having corrective surgery for congenital heart defects. Thymic tissue was derived from resections collected during corrective heart surgery. Use of V and J genes seemed skewed within the thymic and blood repertoires.

The source material was thymocytes. This TCR was sampled from a girl in the first two years of life with a congenital heart defect. The rearrangement uses TRBV27 and TRBJ1-6; D possibly corresponds to TRBD1 (5 bases). CDR3 coding DNA: TGTGCCAGCAGTTTAAAATATCTCAGGGAAAACAATTCACCCCTCCACTTT. Translating gives CASSLKYLRENNSPLHF.